The 12 T cell receptor beta chains given below trace back to one sample, sequenced in a study of blood T cell repertoires in COVID-19. Using immunoSEQ multiplex PCR, the repertoire was profiled, and TCRdb retains in-frame clones only, with some absent. Of about 210,000 clones in the sample, around 80% are singletons; the top ten hold about 10%. The sample taken for sequencing was peripheral blood. All receptors derive from a woman over 75 with COVID-19, enrolled during active disease.

This clone came up a few times. V gene TRBV7-2 combines with J gene TRBJ1-6; D remains unclear. Germline CDR1 and CDR2: SGHTA and FQGNSA. The CDR3 has 13 amino acids. V was clipped by 3 bases and J by 8 bases, with 8 bases between them. The CDR3: CASSFQEYSPLHF. DNA for the CDR3: TGTGCCAGCAGCTTCCAAGAGTATTCACCCCTCCACTTT.

The genes are TRBV6-4 and TRBJ2-7, with TRBD1 matching 8 bases. This CDR3 is built from 15 residues. CDR1 is MRHNA and CDR2 is SNTAGT in the germline V gene. The V and J ends lost 6 bases and 2 bases, in that order; junction bases with no gene match: 9. The CDR3 DNA reads TGTGCCAGCAGGTACCGGGACAGGACTGCCTACGAGCAGTACGTC. This gives the protein CASRYRDRTAYEQYV.

This chain connects TRBV29-1 to TRBJ2-4; D gene uncertain. The CDR3 covers 14 residues. Germline V gives CDR1 SQVTM, CDR2 ANQGSEA. The V end lost 6 bases, the J end lost 7 bases, and 19 bases lay between the germline ends. CDR3 loop: CSVLLGAGGNIQYF. As DNA, the CDR3 is TGCAGCGTCCTCTTAGGCGCAGGTGGGAACATTCAGTACTTC.

The chain combines TRBV10-3 with TRBJ1-4; TRBD1 matches 8 bases. This CDR3 has 14 residues. Germline V CDR1 and CDR2: ENHRY, SYGVKD. J was trimmed by 6 bases and V by 0 bases; bases with no gene match: 0. In nucleotides, the CDR3 is TGTGCCATCAGTGAGTCGACAGGGGATGAAAAACTGTTTTTT. Translation: CAISESTGDEKLFF.

The genes are TRBV7-2 and TRBJ1-2; a possible D gene is TRBD1 (5 bases). Trimming stripped 1 base from V and 2 bases from J, with 8 bases between. The CDR3 length is 14 residues. CDR1 is SGHTA and CDR2 is FQGNSA in the germline V gene. The CDR3 DNA reads as TGTGCCAGCAGCTTAGAGGAGGGGAACTATGGCTACACCTTC. This encodes CASSLEEGNYGYTF.

On this clone: The identical CDR3 is also encoded by other nucleotide sequences in the sample. The chain recombines TRBV3-1 (or the pseudogene TRBV3-2) with TRBJ1-1, with 8 bases lining up with TRBD1. Trimming took 2 bases from V and 1 from J; bases not matched to a gene: 0. The CDR3 loop spans 14 amino acids. The germline CDR1 and CDR2 sequences are LGHDT and YNNKEL (reference sequence). The CDR3 DNA sequence: TGTGCCAGCAGCCAAACAGGGGGGAACACTGAAGCTTTCTTT. Encoded protein: CASSQTGGNTEAFF.

V usage is TRBV7-9 and J usage is TRBJ1-4; no firm D call. Trimming removed 2 bases from V and 6 bases from J, with 13 bases in between. This CDR3 spans 15 amino acids. Germline assignment: CDR1 SEHNR and CDR2 FQNEAQ (reference sequence). The DNA for the CDR3 is TGTGCCAGCAGCTTATTAGTCGGCAGCGATGAAAAACTGTTTTTT. This sequence encodes CASSLLVGSDEKLFF.

V gene TRBV7-9 combines with J gene TRBJ1-2; 8 nucleotides agree with TRBD1. CDR3 size: 14 residues. The germline V gene has CDR1 SEHNR and CDR2 FQNEAQ (reference sequence). V lost 5 bases to trimming and J lost 7 bases; unmatched junction nucleotides: 9. The CDR3 DNA reads TGTGCCAGCAGCCGTGGACAGGGAACTGGTGGCTACACCTTC. Protein: CASSRGQGTGGYTF.

This chain joins TRBV29-1 and TRBJ1-2, with 7 bases lining up with TRBD1. Germline values: CDR1 SQVTM, CDR2 ANQGSEA. The CDR3 has 12 amino acids. V trimming: 5 bases; J trimming: 4 bases; junction bases outside the gene matches: 4. This CDR3 is CSVNRGSYGYTF. The DNA for the CDR3 is TGCAGCGTTAACAGGGGATCCTATGGCTACACCTTC.

V is TRBV20-1 and J is TRBJ1-4, with unresolved D. The germline CDR1 and CDR2 sequences are DFQATT and SNEGSKA (reference sequence). Between the trimmed V and J ends, which lost 5 bases and 5 bases, there was a span of 6 bases. CDR3 size: 11 residues. CDR3 bases: TGCAGTGCTGAGTTGAATGAAAAACTGTTTTTT. Its translation is CSAELNEKLFF.

V and J are TRBV7-8 and TRBJ2-3; 9 bases are a match to TRBD1. CDR1 is SGHVS, CDR2 FQNEAQ, per germline. This CDR3 comprises 14 residues. V lost 4 bases, J lost 4 bases, and 3 bases stayed unmatched. The CDR3 protein is CASSWDRVADTQYF. CDR3 nucleotide sequence: TGTGCCAGCAGCTGGGACAGGGTGGCAGATACGCAGTATTTT.

The rearrangement links TRBV18 to TRBJ1-2; TRBD1 matches 10 bases. Germline loops: CDR1 KGHSH, CDR2 LQKENI. V was pared by 6 bases and J by 0 bases, with 7 bases of the junction left unmatched. There are 16 residues in the CDR3. CDR3 region: CASSPGQGLANYGYTF. The CDR3 DNA is TGTGCCAGCTCTCCGGGACAGGGGTTAGCTAACTATGGCTACACCTTC.